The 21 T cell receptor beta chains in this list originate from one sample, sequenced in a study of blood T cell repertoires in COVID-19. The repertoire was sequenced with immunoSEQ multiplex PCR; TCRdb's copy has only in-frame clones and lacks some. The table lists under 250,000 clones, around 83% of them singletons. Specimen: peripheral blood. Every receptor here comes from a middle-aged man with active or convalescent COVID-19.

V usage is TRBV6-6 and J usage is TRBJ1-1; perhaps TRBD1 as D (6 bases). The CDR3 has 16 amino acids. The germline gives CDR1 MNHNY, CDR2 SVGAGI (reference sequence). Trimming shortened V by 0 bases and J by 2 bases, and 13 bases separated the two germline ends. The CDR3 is CASSYSMAGVNTEAFF. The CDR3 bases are TGTGCCAGCAGTTACTCGATGGCAGGGGTCAACACTGAAGCTTTCTTT.

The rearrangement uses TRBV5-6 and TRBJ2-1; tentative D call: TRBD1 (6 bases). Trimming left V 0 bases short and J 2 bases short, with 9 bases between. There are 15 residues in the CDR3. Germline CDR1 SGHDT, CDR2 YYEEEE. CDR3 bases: TGTGCCAGCAGCTTGGCAGGGGCTCCCTACAATGAGCAGTTCTTC. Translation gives CASSLAGAPYNEQFF.

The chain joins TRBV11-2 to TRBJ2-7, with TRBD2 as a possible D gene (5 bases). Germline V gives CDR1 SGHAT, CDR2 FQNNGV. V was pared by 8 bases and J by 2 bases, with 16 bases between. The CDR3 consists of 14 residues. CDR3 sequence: CASAPFSGTYEQYF. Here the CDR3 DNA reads TGTGCCAGCGCCCCATTCAGCGGCACCTACGAGCAGTACTTC.

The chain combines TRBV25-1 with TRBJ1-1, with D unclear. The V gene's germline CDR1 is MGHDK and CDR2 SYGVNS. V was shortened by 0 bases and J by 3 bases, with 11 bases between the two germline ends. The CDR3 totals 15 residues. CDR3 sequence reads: CASSEYEGAYTEAFF. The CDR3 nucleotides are TGTGCCAGCAGTGAATACGAGGGAGCCTACACTGAAGCTTTCTTT.

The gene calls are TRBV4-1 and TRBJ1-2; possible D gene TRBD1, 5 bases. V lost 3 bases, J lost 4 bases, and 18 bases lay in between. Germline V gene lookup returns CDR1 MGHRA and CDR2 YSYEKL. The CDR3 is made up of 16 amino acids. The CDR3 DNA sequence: TGCGCCAGCAGCCAGCCCAGGGTAGGGACTTTCTATGGCTACACCTTC. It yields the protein CASSQPRVGTFYGYTF.

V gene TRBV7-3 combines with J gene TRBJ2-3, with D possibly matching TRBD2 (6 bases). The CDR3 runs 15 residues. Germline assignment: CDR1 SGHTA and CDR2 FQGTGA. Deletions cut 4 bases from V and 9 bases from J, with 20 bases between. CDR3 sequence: CASSSQLGDSGTQYF. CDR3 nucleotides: TGTGCCAGCAGCTCCCAGCTTGGGGACTCGGGAACGCAGTATTTT.

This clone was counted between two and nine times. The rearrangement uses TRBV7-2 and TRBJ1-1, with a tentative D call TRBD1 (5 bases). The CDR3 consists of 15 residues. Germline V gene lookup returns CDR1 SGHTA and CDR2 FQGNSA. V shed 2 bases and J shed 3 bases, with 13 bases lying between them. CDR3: CASSLWAGSDTEAFF. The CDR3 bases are TGTGCCAGCAGCTTATGGGCAGGGTCAGACACTGAAGCTTTCTTT.

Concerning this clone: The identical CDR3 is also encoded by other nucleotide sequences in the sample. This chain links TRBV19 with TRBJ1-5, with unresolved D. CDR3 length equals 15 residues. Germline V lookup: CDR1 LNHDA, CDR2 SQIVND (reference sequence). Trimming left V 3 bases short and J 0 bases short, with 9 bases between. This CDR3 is CASSILADSNQPQHF. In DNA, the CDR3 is TGTGCCAGTAGTATTCTGGCAGATAGCAATCAGCCCCAGCATTTT.

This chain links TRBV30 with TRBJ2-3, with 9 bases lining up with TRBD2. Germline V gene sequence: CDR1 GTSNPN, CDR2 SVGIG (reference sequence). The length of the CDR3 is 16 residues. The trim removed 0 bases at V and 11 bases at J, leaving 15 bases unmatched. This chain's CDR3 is CAWSVALSNLAGKQYF. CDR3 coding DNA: TGTGCCTGGAGTGTTGCCCTCTCCAATCTAGCGGGGAAGCAGTATTTT.

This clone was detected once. As DNA, the CDR3 is TGCAGCGTTGAAGAGGATGGCGGGTCCTATAATTCACCCCTCCACTTT. It encodes CSVEEDGGSYNSPLHF. This chain uses TRBV29-1 with TRBJ1-6; D unclear. V lost 0 bases and J 1 base, leaving 10 bases between the germline ends. The CDR3 consists of 16 residues. Per the germline V gene, CDR1 is SQVTM and CDR2 is ANQGSEA.

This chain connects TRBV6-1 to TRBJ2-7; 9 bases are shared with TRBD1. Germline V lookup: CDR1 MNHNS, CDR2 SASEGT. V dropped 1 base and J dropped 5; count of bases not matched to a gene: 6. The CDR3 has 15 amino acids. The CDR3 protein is CASSEGVGQGHEQYF. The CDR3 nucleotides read TGTGCCAGCAGTGAAGGGGTGGGACAGGGCCACGAGCAGTACTTC.

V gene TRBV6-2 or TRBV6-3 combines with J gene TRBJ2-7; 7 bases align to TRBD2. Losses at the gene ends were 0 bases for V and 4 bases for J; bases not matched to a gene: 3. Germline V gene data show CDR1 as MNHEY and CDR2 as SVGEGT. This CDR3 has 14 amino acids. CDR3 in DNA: TGTGCCAGCAGTTACTCGACCGGGGGGTACGAGCAGTACTTC. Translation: CASSYSTGGYEQYF.

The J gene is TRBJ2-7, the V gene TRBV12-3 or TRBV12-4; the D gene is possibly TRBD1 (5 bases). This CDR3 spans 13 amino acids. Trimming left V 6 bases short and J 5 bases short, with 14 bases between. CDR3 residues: CASSPSRVNEQYF. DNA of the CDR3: TGTGCCAGCAGCCCCTCCAGGGTAAACGAGCAGTACTTC.

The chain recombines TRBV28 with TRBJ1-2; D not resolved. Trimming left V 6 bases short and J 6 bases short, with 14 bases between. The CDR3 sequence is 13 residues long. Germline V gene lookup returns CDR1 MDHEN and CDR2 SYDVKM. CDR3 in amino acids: CASSPGGIHGYTF. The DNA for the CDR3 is TGTGCCAGCAGCCCGGGTGGAATCCATGGCTACACCTTC.

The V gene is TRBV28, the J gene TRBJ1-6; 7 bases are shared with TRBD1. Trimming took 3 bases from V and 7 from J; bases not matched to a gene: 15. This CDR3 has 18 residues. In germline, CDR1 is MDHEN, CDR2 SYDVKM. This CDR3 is CASSLDGTVSTKNSPLHF. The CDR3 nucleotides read TGTGCCAGCAGTTTGGACGGGACAGTCTCTACCAAAAATTCACCCCTCCACTTT.

CDR3 coding DNA: TGTGCCAGCAGCCAAATTAGTCTAGCCTACAATGAGCAGTTCTTC. Protein: CASSQISLAYNEQFF. The chain uses TRBV3-1 (or the pseudogene TRBV3-2) and TRBJ2-1; D not certain. Trimming pared 2 bases from V and 2 bases from J, leaving 10 bases between. Germline V gene sequence: CDR1 LGHDT, CDR2 YNNKEL (reference sequence). CDR3 length: 15 residues.

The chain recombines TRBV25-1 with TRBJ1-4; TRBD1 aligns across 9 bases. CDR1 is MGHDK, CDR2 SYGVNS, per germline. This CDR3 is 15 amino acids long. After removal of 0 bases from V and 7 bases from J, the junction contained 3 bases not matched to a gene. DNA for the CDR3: TGTGCCAGCAGTGAATATTGGGGACAGGGTGAAAAACTGTTTTTT. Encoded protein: CASSEYWGQGEKLFF. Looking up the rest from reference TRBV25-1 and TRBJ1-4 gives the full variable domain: EADIYQTPRYLVIGTGKKITLECSQTMGHDKMYWYQQDPGMELHLIHYSYGVNSTEKGDLSSESTVSRIRTEHFPLTLESARPSHTSQYLCASSEYWGQGEKLFFGSGTQLSVL.

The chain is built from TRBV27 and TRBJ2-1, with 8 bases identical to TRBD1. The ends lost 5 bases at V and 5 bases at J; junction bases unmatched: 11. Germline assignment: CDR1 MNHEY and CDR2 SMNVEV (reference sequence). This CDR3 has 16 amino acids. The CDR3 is CASSHPTGALHNEQFF. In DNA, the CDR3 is TGTGCCAGCAGTCACCCGACAGGGGCCCTCCACAATGAGCAGTTCTTC.

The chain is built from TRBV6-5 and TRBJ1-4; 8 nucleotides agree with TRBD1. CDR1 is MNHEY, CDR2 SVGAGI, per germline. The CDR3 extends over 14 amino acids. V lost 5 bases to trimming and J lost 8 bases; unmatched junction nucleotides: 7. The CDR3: CASSRLPGGEKLFF. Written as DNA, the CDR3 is TGTGCCAGCAGTCGCCTCCCAGGGGGCGAAAAACTGTTTTTT.

CDR3 amino acids: CASSLGQGYEKLFF. The CDR3, as DNA: TGTGCCAGCAGTTTGGGGCAGGGTTACGAAAAACTGTTTTTT. This chain links TRBV7-9 with TRBJ1-4, with a possible D match to TRBD1 (5 bases). The ends were cut back, 6 bases at V and 8 bases at J, with 16 bases in the middle. Per the germline V gene, CDR1 is SEHNR and CDR2 is FQNEAQ (reference sequence). CDR3 length: 14 residues.

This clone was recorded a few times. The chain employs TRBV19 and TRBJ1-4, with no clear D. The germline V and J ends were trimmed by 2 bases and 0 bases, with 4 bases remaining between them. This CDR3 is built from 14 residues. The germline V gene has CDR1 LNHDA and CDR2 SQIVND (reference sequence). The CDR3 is CASSISSTNEKLFF. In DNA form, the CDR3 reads TGTGCCAGTAGTATATCTTCAACTAATGAAAAACTGTTTTTT.